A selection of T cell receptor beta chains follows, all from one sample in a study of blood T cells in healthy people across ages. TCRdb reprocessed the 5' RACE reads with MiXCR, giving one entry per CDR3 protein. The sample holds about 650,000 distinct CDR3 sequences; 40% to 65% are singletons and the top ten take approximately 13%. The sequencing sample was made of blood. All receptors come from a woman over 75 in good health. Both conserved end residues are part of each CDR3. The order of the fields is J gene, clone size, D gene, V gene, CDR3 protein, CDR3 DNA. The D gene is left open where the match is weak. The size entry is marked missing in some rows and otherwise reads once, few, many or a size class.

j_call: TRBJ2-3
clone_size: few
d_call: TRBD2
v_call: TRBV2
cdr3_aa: CASGNGRGTSTDTQYF
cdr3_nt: TGTGCCAGCGGTAACGGGAGGGGTACTAGCACAGATACGCAGTATTTT

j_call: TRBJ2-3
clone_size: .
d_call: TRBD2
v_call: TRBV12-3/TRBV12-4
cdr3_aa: CASSSLAGLTDTQYF
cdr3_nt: TGTGCCAGCAGTTCCCTAGCGGGCCTCACAGATACGCAGTATTTT

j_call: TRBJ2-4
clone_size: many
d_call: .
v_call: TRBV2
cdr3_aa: CASSAQPGQNIQYF
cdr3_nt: TGTGCCAGCAGTGCTCAACCGGGACAAAACATTCAGTACTTC

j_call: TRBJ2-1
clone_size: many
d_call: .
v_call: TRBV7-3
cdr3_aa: CASSLRWSSYNEQFF
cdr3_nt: TGTGCCAGCAGCTTAAGGTGGAGCTCCTACAATGAGCAGTTCTTC

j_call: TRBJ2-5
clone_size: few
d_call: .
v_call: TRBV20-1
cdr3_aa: CSARAQGTQYF
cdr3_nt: TGCAGTGCTAGAGCTCAAGGGACCCAGTACTTC

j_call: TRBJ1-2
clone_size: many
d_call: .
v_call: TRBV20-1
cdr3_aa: CSASLVVNYGYTF
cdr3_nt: TGCAGTGCTTCCCTCGTCGTAAACTATGGCTACACCTTC

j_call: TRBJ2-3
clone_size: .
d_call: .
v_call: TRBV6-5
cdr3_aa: CASSLLSGSRTDTQYF
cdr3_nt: TGTGCCAGCAGCCTTCTTAGCGGAAGCCGGACAGATACGCAGTATTTT

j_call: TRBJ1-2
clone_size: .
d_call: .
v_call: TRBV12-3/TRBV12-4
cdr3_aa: CASSFYGKGIYGYTF
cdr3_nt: TGTGCCAGCAGTTTCTATGGGAAGGGGATTTATGGCTACACCTTC

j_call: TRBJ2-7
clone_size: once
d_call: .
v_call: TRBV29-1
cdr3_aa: CSAQRTPEDEQYF
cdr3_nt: TGCAGCGCCCAGCGGACGCCTGAGGACGAGCAGTACTTC

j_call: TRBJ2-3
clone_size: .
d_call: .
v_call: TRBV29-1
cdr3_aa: CSPRRVSGDTQYF
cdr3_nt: TGCAGCCCTCGGAGGGTCTCAGGGGATACGCAGTATTTT

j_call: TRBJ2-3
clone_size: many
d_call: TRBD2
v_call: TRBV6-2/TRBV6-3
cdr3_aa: CASSPGLVGTDTQYF
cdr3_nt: TGTGCCAGCAGCCCGGGACTAGTGGGCACAGATACGCAGTATTTT

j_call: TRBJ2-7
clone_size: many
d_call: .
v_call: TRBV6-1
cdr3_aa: CASEGQSIYEQYF
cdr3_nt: TGTGCCAGCGAGGGGCAGTCGATATACGAGCAGTACTTC

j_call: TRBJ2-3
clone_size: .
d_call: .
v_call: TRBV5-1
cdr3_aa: CVSSLVGGLGDTQYF
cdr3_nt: TGCGTCAGCAGCTTGGTGGGGGGCCTCGGAGATACGCAGTATTTT

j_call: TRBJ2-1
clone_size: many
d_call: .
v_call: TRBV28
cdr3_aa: CASSSTRESSSYNEQFF
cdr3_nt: TGTGCCAGCAGCTCCACTAGGGAATCAAGCTCCTACAATGAGCAGTTCTTC

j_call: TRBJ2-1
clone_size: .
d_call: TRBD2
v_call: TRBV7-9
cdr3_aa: CASSPGTSGEAHEQFF
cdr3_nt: TGTGCCAGCAGCCCCGGGACTAGCGGGGAGGCCCATGAGCAGTTCTTC

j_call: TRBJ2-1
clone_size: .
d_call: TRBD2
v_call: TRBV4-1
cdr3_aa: CASSPPGRGGLDEQFF
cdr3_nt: TGCGCCAGCAGCCCCCCCGGGCGGGGGGGCCTCGATGAGCAGTTCTTC

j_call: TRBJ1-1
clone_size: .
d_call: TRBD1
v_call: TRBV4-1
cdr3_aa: CASSYRDSEEAFF
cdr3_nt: TGCGCCAGCAGCTACCGGGACAGTGAAGAAGCTTTCTTT

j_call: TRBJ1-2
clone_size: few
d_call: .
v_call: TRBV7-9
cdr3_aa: CASSDTNYGYTF
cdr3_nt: TGTGCCAGCAGCGACACTAACTATGGCTACACCTTC

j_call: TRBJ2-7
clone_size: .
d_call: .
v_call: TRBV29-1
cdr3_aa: CSVELGVGYHEQYF
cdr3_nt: TGCAGCGTTGAATTAGGGGTAGGGTACCACGAGCAGTACTTC

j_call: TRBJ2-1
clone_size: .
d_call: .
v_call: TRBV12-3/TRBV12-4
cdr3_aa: CASSPAPGEDEQFF
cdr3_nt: TGTGCCAGCAGTCCCGCCCCCGGGGAGGATGAGCAGTTCTTC

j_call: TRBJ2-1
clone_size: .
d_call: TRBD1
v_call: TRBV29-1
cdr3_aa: CSAPDRGSYNEQFF
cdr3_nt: TGCAGCGCCCCAGACAGGGGCTCCTACAATGAGCAGTTCTTC

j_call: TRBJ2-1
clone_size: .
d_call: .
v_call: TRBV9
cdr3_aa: CASGGIGGARNEQFF
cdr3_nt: TGTGCCAGCGGAGGTATAGGGGGGGCGCGTAATGAGCAGTTCTTC

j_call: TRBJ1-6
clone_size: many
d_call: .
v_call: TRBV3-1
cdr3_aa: CASSQDLAYSPLHF
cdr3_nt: TGTGCCAGCAGCCAAGATCTGGCATACTCACCCCTCCACTTT

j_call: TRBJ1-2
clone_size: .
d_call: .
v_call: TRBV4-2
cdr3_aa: CASSQAEGHYGYTF
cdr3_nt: TGTGCCAGCAGCCAAGCGGAGGGTCACTATGGCTACACCTTC

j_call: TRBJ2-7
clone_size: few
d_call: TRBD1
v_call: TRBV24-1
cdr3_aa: CATSDLPTDRGNEQYF
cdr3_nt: TGTGCCACCAGTGATTTGCCCACCGACAGGGGGAATGAGCAGTACTTC

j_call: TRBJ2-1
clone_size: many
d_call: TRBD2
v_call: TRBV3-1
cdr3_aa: CASRRAGTRNGEQFF
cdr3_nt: TGTGCCAGCAGACGGGCCGGGACTAGGAATGGGGAGCAGTTCTTC

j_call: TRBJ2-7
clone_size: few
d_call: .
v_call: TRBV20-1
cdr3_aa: CSARRKTDSYEQYF
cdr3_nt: TGCAGTGCTAGACGGAAAACGGACTCCTACGAGCAGTACTTC

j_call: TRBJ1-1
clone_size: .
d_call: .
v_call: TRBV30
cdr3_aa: CAWTRGPALEAFF
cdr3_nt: TGTGCCTGGACCCGAGGCCCGGCACTTGAAGCTTTCTTT

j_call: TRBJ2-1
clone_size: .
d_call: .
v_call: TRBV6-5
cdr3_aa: CASSSAGLRYNEQFF
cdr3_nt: TGTGCCAGCAGTTCCGCAGGGTTAAGGTACAATGAGCAGTTCTTC

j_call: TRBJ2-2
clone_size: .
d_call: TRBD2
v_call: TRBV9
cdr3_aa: CAGSRIGTTNTGELFF
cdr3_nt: TGTGCCGGCAGCAGAATCGGGACTACCAACACCGGGGAGCTGTTTTTT

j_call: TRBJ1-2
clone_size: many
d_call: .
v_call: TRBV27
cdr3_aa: CASSPNTGRYTF
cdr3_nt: TGTGCCAGCAGCCCGAACACGGGTCGCTACACCTTC

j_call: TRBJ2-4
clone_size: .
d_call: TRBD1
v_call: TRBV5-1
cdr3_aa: CASSAGQGINIQYF
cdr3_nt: TGCGCCAGCAGCGCCGGACAGGGGATAAACATTCAGTACTTC

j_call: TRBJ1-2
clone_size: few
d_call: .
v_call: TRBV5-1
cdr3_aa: CASSLAAGANYGYTF
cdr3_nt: TGCGCCAGCAGCTTGGCCGCGGGGGCGAACTATGGCTACACCTTC

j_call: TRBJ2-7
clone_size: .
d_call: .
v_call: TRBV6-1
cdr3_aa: CASSEYPGRQTSSYEQYF
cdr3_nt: TGTGCCAGCAGTGAATACCCTGGGCGACAGACGAGCTCCTACGAGCAGTACTTC

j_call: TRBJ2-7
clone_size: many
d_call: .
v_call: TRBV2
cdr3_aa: CASTGEWGTVQYF
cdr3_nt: TGTGCCAGCACAGGTGAATGGGGAACTGTGCAGTACTTC

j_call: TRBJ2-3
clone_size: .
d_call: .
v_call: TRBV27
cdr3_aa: CASSPGIPDFTDTQYF
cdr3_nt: TGTGCCAGCAGTCCCGGAATTCCAGATTTCACAGATACGCAGTATTTT

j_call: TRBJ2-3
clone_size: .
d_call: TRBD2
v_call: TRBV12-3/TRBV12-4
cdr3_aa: CASSSIAGGGTGTQYF
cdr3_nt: TGTGCCAGCAGTTCGATAGCGGGAGGAGGGACAGGTACGCAGTATTTT